These 16 T cell receptor beta chains originate from one sample sequenced in a study of T cell responses to AZD1222 COVID-19 vaccine. Assay: immunoSEQ multiplex PCR; the TCRdb copy retains only in-frame clones and omits some. The sample comprises approximately 140,000 clones, 75% to 95% of which are singletons, and 7% to 9% rests with the top ten. This specimen was peripheral blood, taken 28 days after the second dose of the MenACWY control vaccine. The receptor source for this set is an adult who received the MenACWY meningococcal vaccine as a control.

The gene calls are TRBV30 and TRBJ2-2; 9 bases are a match to TRBD2. Germline-derived CDR1 and CDR2 are GTSNPN and SVGIG (reference sequence). V was pared by 0 bases and J by 6 bases, with 5 bases of the junction left unmatched. CDR3 length: 15 amino acids. CDR3 nucleotide sequence: TGTGCCTGGAGTGTAGTGCGGGGGGGACCCGGGGAGCTGTTTTTT. Protein: CAWSVVRGGPGELFF.

For this clone: The same CDR3 arises from other DNA sequences in this sample as well. The gene calls are TRBV19 and TRBJ1-5; D is unresolved. Germline-derived CDR1 and CDR2 are LNHDA and SQIVND (reference sequence). Trimming removed 3 bases from V and 6 bases from J, with 9 bases in between. The length of the CDR3 is 13 residues. CDR3 loop: CASSIPQGQPQHF. For the CDR3, the DNA is TGTGCCAGTAGTATCCCCCAAGGTCAGCCCCAGCATTTT.

V is TRBV28 and J is TRBJ2-7, with D possibly TRBD1 on 7 matching bases. Trimming stripped 7 bases from V and 3 bases from J, with 19 bases between. Germline lookup yields CDR1 MDHEN and CDR2 SYDVKM. This CDR3 has 15 residues. The CDR3 bases are TGTGCCAGCACCGAATCGACAGGGAGGAACTACGAGCAGTACTTC. Translation gives CASTESTGRNYEQYF.

J is TRBJ2-3 and V is TRBV7-3; D might be TRBD1 (7 bases). Per germline, CDR1 SGHTA and CDR2 FQGTGA. Trimming shortened V by 5 bases and J by 4 bases, and 19 bases separated the two germline ends. The CDR3 is 16 amino acids. In DNA form, the CDR3 reads TGTGCCAGCAGCCTAATGGGAGGACAGGCGGCAGATACGCAGTATTTT. This sequence encodes CASSLMGGQAADTQYF.

The chain has TRBV9 and TRBJ2-1; 11 nucleotides line up with TRBD2. The germline V gene has CDR1 SGDLS and CDR2 YYNGEE. V trimming: 2 bases; J trimming: 3 bases; junction bases outside the gene matches: 1. The CDR3 has 15 residues. DNA for the CDR3: TGTGCCAGCAGCGTTAGCGGGGGGGACTACAATGAGCAGTTCTTC. This gives the protein CASSVSGGDYNEQFF.

This chain uses TRBV5-1 with TRBJ1-2, with 7 bases matching TRBD1. Trimming removed 4 bases from V and 6 bases from J; junction bases left unmatched: 3. The CDR3 length is 12 residues. Per the germline V gene, CDR1 is SGHRS and CDR2 is YFSETQ. Here the CDR3 DNA reads TGCGCCAGCAGCCCCGGACAGGATGGCTACACCTTC. Encoded protein: CASSPGQDGYTF. The full variable domain, rest sourced from reference TRBV5-1 and TRBJ1-2, is KAGVTQTPRYLIKTRGQQVTLSCSPISGHRSVSWYQQTPGQGLQFLFEYFSETQRNKGNFPGRFSGRQFSNSRSEMNVSTLELGDSALYLCASSPGQDGYTFGSGTRLTVV.

J is TRBJ2-1 and V is TRBV11-2; 8 positions agree with TRBD2. V trimming: 5 bases; J trimming: 5 bases; junction bases outside the gene matches: 11. Germline V CDR1 and CDR2: SGHAT, FQNNGV. The CDR3 runs to 16 residues. The CDR3 DNA is TGTGCCAGCAGCCCATCTACGGGGGGGTTAGACAATGAGCAGTTCTTC. It codes for CASSPSTGGLDNEQFF.

The chain links TRBV6-5 to TRBJ2-1; 11 bases match TRBD2. The CDR3 sequence is 15 residues long. Trimming removed 6 bases from V and 9 bases from J; junction bases left unmatched: 10. CDR1 MNHEY and CDR2 SVGAGI come from the germline V gene. CDR3 sequence reads: CASRLTSGSTVEQFF. CDR3 DNA sequence: TGTGCCAGCAGACTAACTAGCGGGAGCACCGTTGAGCAGTTCTTC.

The genes are TRBV10-2 and TRBJ2-7; 8 bases are a match to TRBD1. V lost 10 bases and J lost 2; bases outside the gene matches: 4. Per the germline V gene, CDR1 is WSHSY and CDR2 is SAAADI. CDR3 length: 12 residues. Here the CDR3 reads CATRQGPYEQYF. Written as DNA, the CDR3 is TGCGCCACCAGACAGGGGCCCTACGAGCAGTACTTC.

The chain uses TRBV7-2 and TRBJ2-7; D unresolved. The CDR3 loop spans 11 amino acids. Germline V CDR1 and CDR2: SGHTA, FQGNSA. V lost 5 bases, J lost 4 bases, and 6 bases lay in between. CDR3 region: CASSLEYEQYF. For the CDR3, the DNA is TGTGCCAGCAGCCTAGAGTACGAGCAGTACTTC.

This rearrangement joins TRBV19 to TRBJ2-3, with a weak D call TRBD1 (6 bases). Germline assignment: CDR1 LNHDA and CDR2 SQIVND (reference sequence). The CDR3 is 14 amino acids. V was cut by 7 bases and J by 0 bases, with 11 bases left in between. In DNA form, the CDR3 reads TGTGCCAGTAAAGCAAGGGGGAGCACAGATACGCAGTATTTT. Translated: CASKARGSTDTQYF.

The chain employs TRBV27 and TRBJ1-5; D unclear. Germline V gene lookup returns CDR1 MNHEY and CDR2 SMNVEV (reference sequence). Trimming cost V 3 bases and J 4 bases, with 10 bases left between them. This CDR3 is built from 14 residues. Here the CDR3 reads CASSLARQNQPQHF. DNA for the CDR3: TGTGCCAGCAGTTTGGCCAGGCAAAATCAGCCCCAGCATTTT.

The chain is built from TRBV7-9 and TRBJ1-5; D not resolved. V shed 5 bases and J shed 0 bases, with 8 bases lying between them. This CDR3 is 14 amino acids long. Germline CDR1 and CDR2: SEHNR and FQNEAQ (reference sequence). CDR3 in amino acids: CASSPGGSNQPQHF. CDR3 sequence (DNA): TGTGCCAGCAGCCCTGGCGGTAGCAATCAGCCCCAGCATTTT.

The chain has TRBV5-4 and TRBJ2-1; 10 bases agree with TRBD2. V lost 1 base, J lost 2 bases, and 6 bases stayed unmatched. The CDR3 is 17 amino acids. CDR1 and CDR2 from the germline V gene are SGHNT and YYREEE (reference sequence). Written as DNA, the CDR3 is TGTGCCAGCAGCTTGCCCCGACTAGCGGGTCCCTACAATGAGCAGTTCTTC. Protein sequence: CASSLPRLAGPYNEQFF.

Here the CDR3 DNA reads TGTGCCAGCTCAATCGACGTGAACACTGAAGCTTTCTTT. Translation gives CASSIDVNTEAFF. The rearrangement joins TRBV18 to TRBJ1-1; D remains unclear. CDR1 and CDR2 from the germline V gene are KGHSH and LQKENI. The CDR3 is 13 residues long. Trimming removed 5 bases at V and 0 bases at J, with 7 bases between.

The V and J genes are TRBV7-9 and TRBJ1-1; D perhaps matches TRBD1 (6 bases). Germline V gene data show CDR1 as SEHNR and CDR2 as FQNEAQ (reference sequence). V was pared by 5 bases and J by 8 bases, with 15 bases between. The CDR3 covers 13 residues. The CDR3 reads CASSPEGRGEAFF. In DNA, the CDR3 is TGTGCCAGCAGCCCAGAAGGCAGGGGAGAAGCTTTCTTT.